This T cell receptor beta chain was recovered during a study of T-cell reconstitution after alpha-beta-depleted transplantation in children. Germline CDR1 MNHEY, CDR2 SVGEGT. This CDR3 contains 14 residues. Trimming left V 5 bases short and J 9 bases short, with 17 bases between. Library preparation (for TCRbeta) was performed with unique molecular identifiers. TCRdb re-called the PCR reads through MiXCR, storing one row per CDR3 protein. Seen here are some 200,000 distinct CDR3 sequences, approximately 9% observed once, and the top ten hold around 6%. The sequence derives from a human donor who donated a stem cell graft to a child with acute lymphoblastic leukemia. The chain combines TRBV6-2 or TRBV6-3 with TRBJ2-4; D might be TRBD1 or TRBD2, each matching 6 bases. The sequences come from PBMCs from the stem cell graft donor, collected from the stem cell graft. CDR3 in DNA: TGTGCCAGCAGTAATTCCCTCGGGGGCGTCATTCAGTACTTC. Protein product: CASSNSLGGVIQYF.